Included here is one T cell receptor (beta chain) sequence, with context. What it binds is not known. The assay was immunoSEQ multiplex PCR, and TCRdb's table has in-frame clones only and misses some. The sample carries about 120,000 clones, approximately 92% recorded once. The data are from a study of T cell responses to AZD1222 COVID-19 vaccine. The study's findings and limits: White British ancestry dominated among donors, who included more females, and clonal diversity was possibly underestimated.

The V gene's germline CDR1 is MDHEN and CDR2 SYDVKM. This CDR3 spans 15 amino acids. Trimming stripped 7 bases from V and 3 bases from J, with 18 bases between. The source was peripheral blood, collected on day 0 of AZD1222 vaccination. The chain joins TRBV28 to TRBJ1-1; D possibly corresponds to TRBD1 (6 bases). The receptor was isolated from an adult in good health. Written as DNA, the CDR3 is TGTGCCAGCACCGGCCCCCCCGAGGGGGACACTGAAGCTTTCTTT. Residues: CASTGPPEGDTEAFF. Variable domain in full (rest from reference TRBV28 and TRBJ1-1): DVKVTQSSRYLVKRTGEKVFLECVQDMDHENMFWYRQDPGLGLRLIYFSYDVKMKEKGDIPEGYSVSREKKERFSLILESASTNQTSMYLCASTGPPEGDTEAFFGQGTRLTVV.